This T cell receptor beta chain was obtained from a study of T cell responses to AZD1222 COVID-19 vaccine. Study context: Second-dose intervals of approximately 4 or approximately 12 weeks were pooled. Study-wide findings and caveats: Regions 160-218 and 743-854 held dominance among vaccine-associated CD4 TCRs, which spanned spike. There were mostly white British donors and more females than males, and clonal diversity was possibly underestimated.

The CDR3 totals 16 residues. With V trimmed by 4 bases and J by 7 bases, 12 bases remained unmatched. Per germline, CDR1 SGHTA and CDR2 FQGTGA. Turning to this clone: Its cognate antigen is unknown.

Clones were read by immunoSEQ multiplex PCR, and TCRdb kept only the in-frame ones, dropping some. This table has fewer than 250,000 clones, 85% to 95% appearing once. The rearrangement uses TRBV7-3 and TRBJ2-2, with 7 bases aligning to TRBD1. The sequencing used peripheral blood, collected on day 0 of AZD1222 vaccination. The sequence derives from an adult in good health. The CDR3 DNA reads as TGTGCCAGCAGCTCCCGGGGTGAGGGGGCCGGCGGGGAGCTGTTTTTT. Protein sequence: CASSSRGEGAGGELFF.